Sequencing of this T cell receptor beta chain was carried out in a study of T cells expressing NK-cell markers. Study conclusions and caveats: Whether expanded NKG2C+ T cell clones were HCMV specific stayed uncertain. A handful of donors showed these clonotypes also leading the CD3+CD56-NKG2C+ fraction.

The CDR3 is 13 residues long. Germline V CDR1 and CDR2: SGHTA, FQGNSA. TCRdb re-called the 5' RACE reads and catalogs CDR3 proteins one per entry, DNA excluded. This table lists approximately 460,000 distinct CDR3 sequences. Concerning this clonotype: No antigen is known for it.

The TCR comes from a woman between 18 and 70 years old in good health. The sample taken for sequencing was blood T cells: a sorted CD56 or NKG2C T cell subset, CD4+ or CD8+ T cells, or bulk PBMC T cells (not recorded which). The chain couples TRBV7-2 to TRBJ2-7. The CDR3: CASSLAYSYEQYF.